The source of this T cell receptor beta chain is a study of T cell changes during pregnancy in multiple sclerosis (dated by TCRdb to the late 2010s). Regarding the research as a whole: The study examined how the T cell repertoire changed over the course of pregnancy in women with multiple sclerosis.

V loses 11 bases, J loses 3 bases, and the germline ends lie 16 bases apart. The CDR3 spans 13 residues, from the cysteine through the phenylalanine. The only DNA kept is the CDR3, 39 bases in frame from the first base. The germline V gene encodes CDR1 WNHNN and CDR2 SYGVQD (reference sequence). Library preparation was by the immunoSEQ multiplex PCR assay. Not all clones reach the TCRdb copy of this immuneACCESS table, which keeps in-frame sequences only. Checked studies attribute under half of the gap to unresolved V genes and leave the rest unexplained. In this sample the table shows 75,000 to 95,000 clones, 85% to 95% of which occur a single time. The ten largest clones take up approximately 2.4% of the sample. Comments on this clone: No cognate antigen has been identified for it. Base-call qualities are not available, and no considerably larger clone is one nucleotide away.

This receptor was taken from a female donor with multiple sclerosis, enrolled in a pregnancy study. The receptor chain draws on TRBV10-1 and TRBJ1-2; there is no confident call for the D gene. Sequencing was performed on peripheral blood, taken in the second trimester of pregnancy. The sequence in DNA is TGCGCCCCCGGCACAGACCCCTACTATGGCTACACCTTC. Translated, it reads CAPGTDPYYGYTF.